This section outlines one T cell receptor beta chain sequence together with its context. What it recognizes is unknown. Germline V lookup: CDR1 SGHVS, CDR2 FQNEAQ. Trimming shortened V by 4 bases and J by 5 bases, and 15 bases separated the two germline ends. CDR3 size: 14 residues. Random hexamers primed reverse transcription of roughly 0.5 to 1 ug RNA. Amplification of TCR beta CDR3 by immunoSEQ multiplex PCR spanned 54 Vbeta and 13 Jbeta. TCRdb re-derived calls from the immunoSEQ multiplex PCR reads in MiXCR, one entry per CDR3 protein. Counted here are about 250,000 distinct CDR3 sequences, 93% occurring once; the ten biggest clones make up 0.065% to 0.08%. CD8+ and CD4+ T cells from blood underwent TCR beta sequencing, which was carried out in a high-throughput format. It was treatment-naive patients with stable or active relapsing-remitting disease who made up the multiple sclerosis controls.

The data belong to a study of CD8 T cells in Susac syndrome. Study-level findings and limits: Only a relatively small number of individuals were included in the TCR sequencing and HLA analysis.

This sequence joins TRBV7-8 and TRBJ2-7; D is perhaps TRBD1 (6 bases). The sample was CD4+ T cells from PBMCs. The receptor was isolated from a human donor with multiple sclerosis. CDR3 loop: CASSYGTISHEQYF. DNA of the CDR3: TGTGCCAGCAGCTACGGGACAATTTCCCACGAGCAGTACTTC. The variable domain in full, with the rest retrieved from reference TRBV7-8 and TRBJ2-7, is GAGVSQSPRYKVAKRGQDVALRCDPISGHVSLFWYQQALGQGPEFLTYFQNEAQLDKSGLPSDRFFAERPEGSVSTLKIQRTQQEDSAVYLCASSYGTISHEQYFGPGTRLTVT.